This T cell receptor beta chain comes out of a study of CD8 T cells in ankylosing spondylitis. Study-wide results and limits: It was reported that disease-linked clones were significantly enriched in matched ankylosing spondylitis synovial fluid.

V lost 3 bases and J lost 5, with 14 bases in between. In germline, CDR1 is MRHNA, CDR2 SNTAGT. This CDR3 comprises 15 residues. On this clonotype: Its matching antigen is unknown.

TCRdb called the 5' RACE reads again in MiXCR, with one record for every CDR3 protein. The repertoire holds just over 300,000 distinct CDR3 sequences, 20% to 25% seen once, with approximately 3.7% in the top ten. Sequences were obtained from blood, either unsorted or a sorted T cell fraction (not recorded which). This clonotype was sampled from a female donor with ankylosing spondylitis or in good health (not recorded which). J is TRBJ2-1 and V is TRBV6-4; D might be TRBD1 (6 bases). In nucleotides, the CDR3 is TGTGCCAGCAGTGATCGGGCAGGGGAGAACAATGAGCAGTTCTTC. It yields the protein CASSDRAGENNEQFF.